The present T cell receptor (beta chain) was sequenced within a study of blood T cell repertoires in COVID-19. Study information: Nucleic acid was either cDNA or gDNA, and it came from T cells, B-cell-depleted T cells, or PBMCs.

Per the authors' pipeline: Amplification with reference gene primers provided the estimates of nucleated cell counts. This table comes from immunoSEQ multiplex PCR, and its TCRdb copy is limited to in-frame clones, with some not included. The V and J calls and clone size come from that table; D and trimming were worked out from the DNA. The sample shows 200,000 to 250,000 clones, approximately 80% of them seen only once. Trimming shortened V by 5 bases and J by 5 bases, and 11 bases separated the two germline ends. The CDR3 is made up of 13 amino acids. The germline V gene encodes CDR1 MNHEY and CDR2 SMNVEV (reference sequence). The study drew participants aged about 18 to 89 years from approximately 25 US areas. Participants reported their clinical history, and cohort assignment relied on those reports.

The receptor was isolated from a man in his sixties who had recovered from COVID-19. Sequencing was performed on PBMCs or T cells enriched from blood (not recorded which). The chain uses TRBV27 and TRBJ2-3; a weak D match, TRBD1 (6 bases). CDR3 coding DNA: TGTGCCAGCAGTGACACCAGGGGAGATACGCAGTATTTT. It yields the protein CASSDTRGDTQYF.